The present T cell receptor (beta chain) was sequenced within a study of Ad26.COV2.S vaccination and SARS-CoV-2 variants. Sample treatment: some 19 received Ad26.COV2.S at low or high dose, single or two shots; about five received placebo; per-sample allocation not given. Day 63 following the first vaccine or placebo injection was when the samples were taken. Trimming removed 1 base from V and 4 bases from J, with 13 bases in between. This CDR3 contains 15 residues. Germline CDR1 and CDR2: LGHDT and YNNKEL (reference sequence). Clones were sequenced by immunoSEQ multiplex PCR, and TCRdb holds only the in-frame ones, with some missing. The table has about 350,000 clones, 80% to 90% seen once.

The sequence came from a person between 18 and 65 years old who received the Ad26.COV2.S COVID-19 vaccine or a placebo. Sequencing was performed on peripheral blood, taken in a trial of Ad26.COV2.S vaccine versus placebo. This rearrangement joins TRBV3-1 (or the pseudogene TRBV3-2) to TRBJ1-2; possibly TRBD1 for D (6 bases). Here the CDR3 DNA reads TGTGCCAGCAGCCAAGTAGCAGGGGCGAGCTATGGCTACACCTTC. Its translation is CASSQVAGASYGYTF.